Sequencing of this T cell receptor beta chain was carried out in a study of T cells after yellow fever vaccination. Background on the study: SMART-Seq v4 Ultra Low Input prepared libraries from low-cell fractions.

CDR1 is SEHNR, CDR2 FQNEAQ, per germline (reference sequence). V dropped 3 bases and J dropped 6 bases, with 17 bases sitting between them. The CDR3 extends over 15 amino acids. This clonotype was seen a single time. No antigen is known for it. For TCR, cDNA came from 5'RACE template switching, which added a universal primer site and UMIs. MiXCR was run by TCRdb on the 5' RACE reads, yielding one entry per CDR3 protein. This table holds 100,000 to 150,000 distinct CDR3 sequences, roughly 15% found once. Study conclusions and caveats: Abundant clonotypes (contaminants from the bulk population) could be present in FACS-sorted repertoires. Most clones from primary vaccination resurfaced after the booster (approximately 97% CD4, around 89% CD8).

The material was CD8+ T cells sorted from PBMCs, obtained 5 days after the yellow fever booster vaccination. This chain connects TRBV7-9 to TRBJ1-2; D is perhaps TRBD1 (6 bases). The clonotype originates from a man in his late teens or twenties who received the YFV17D yellow fever vaccine. CDR3 protein: CASSFDLGARDGYTF. Here the CDR3 DNA reads TGTGCCAGCAGCTTTGATCTGGGGGCTCGGGATGGCTACACCTTC.